Presented here are 21 T cell receptor beta chains from one specimen sequenced in a study of beta chain features in type 1 diabetes. Of the isolated RNA, all was reverse transcribed, and so the sequenced material was expressed TCRB transcripts. Profiled with immunoSEQ multiplex PCR; TCRdb holds only in-frame clones, not every one. Here the sample spans about 200,000 clones, 9.5% to 13% being singletons. The sample consisted of central memory CD4+ T cells from blood. These receptors all come from a man younger than 35 in good health.

The chain uses TRBV6-1 and TRBJ2-6, with TRBD2 as a possible D gene (5 bases). Trimming removed 1 base at V and 2 bases at J, with 15 bases between. Germline V gives CDR1 MNHNS, CDR2 SASEGT. The CDR3 loop spans 18 amino acids. The DNA for the CDR3 is TGTGCCAGCAGTGAAGGAGCGGCCCCGGCCCCTGGGGCCAACGTCCTGACTTTC. This encodes CASSEGAAPAPGANVLTF.

The CDR3 coding sequence is TGTGCTAGTGGCCTAGCGGGAGGGGCTGAGCAGCAGTACTTC. This encodes CASGLAGGAEQQYF. V is TRBV12-5 and J is TRBJ2-7, with 12 bases matching TRBD2. V lost 6 bases, J lost 8 bases, and 8 bases stayed unmatched. Germline values: CDR1 LGHNT, CDR2 FRNRAP. The CDR3 runs to 14 residues.

Concerning this clone itself: A read error may be the cause here, since a much bigger clone is one base away. This sequence joins TRBV7-3 and TRBJ2-1; D unclear. V lost 3 bases and J 1 base, leaving 4 bases between the germline ends. This CDR3 is built from 13 residues. The germline CDR1 and CDR2 sequences are SGHTA and FQGTGA. CDR3 sequence reads: CASSLGSYNEQFF. CDR3 DNA: TGTGCCAGCAGCTTGGGTTCCTACAATGAGCAGTTCTTC. The entire variable domain, with the rest obtained from reference TRBV7-3 and TRBJ2-1, is as follows: GAGVSQTPSNKVTEKGKYVELRCDPISGHTALYWYRQSLGQGPEFLIYFQGTGAADDSGLPNDRFFAVRPEGSVSTLKIQRTERGDSAVYLCASSLGSYNEQFFGPGTRLTVL.

J is TRBJ2-7 and V is TRBV10-3; 7 bases are shared with TRBD2. The ends lost 0 bases at V and 7 bases at J; junction bases unmatched: 9. The germline gives CDR1 ENHRY, CDR2 SYGVKD. The CDR3 consists of 15 residues. This CDR3 reads CAISESVGGAREQYF. The CDR3 nucleotides are TGTGCCATCAGTGAGTCTGTGGGAGGGGCTCGGGAGCAGTACTTC.

About this clone: This sequence is one base from a far larger clone and is likely a read error. Distinct nucleotide sequences in the sample also encode this CDR3. The DNA for the CDR3 is TGCGCCAGCAGGCTCGGTCTAGCGGGGAGCAATGAGCAGTTCTTC. Its protein is CASRLGLAGSNEQFF. The V call is TRBV4-1, the J call TRBJ2-1; 9 bases are shared with TRBD2. This CDR3 spans 15 amino acids. The V segment lost 6 bases and the J segment 6 bases; nucleotides outside the gene matches: 9. Germline V CDR1 and CDR2: MGHRA, YSYEKL.

The chain uses TRBV9 and TRBJ1-1; D possibly corresponds to TRBD1 (5 bases). CDR3 size: 14 residues. Germline V CDR1 and CDR2: SGDLS, YYNGEE. The V end was cut by 0 bases, the J end by 4 bases, with 10 bases between. The CDR3 spells CASSVAGEGTEAFF. In DNA, the CDR3 is TGTGCCAGCAGCGTAGCGGGGGAGGGCACTGAAGCTTTCTTT.

This sequence joins TRBV30 and TRBJ1-1; no reliable D call. Germline CDR1 reads GTSNPN; CDR2 reads SVGIG (reference sequence). V lost 6 bases to trimming and J lost 1 base, with 12 bases between them. The CDR3 extends over 13 amino acids. CDR3 protein: CACNRPRNTEAFF. CDR3 nucleotides: TGTGCCTGCAATCGGCCTAGGAACACTGAAGCTTTCTTT.

In its sample, this clone was seen many times. This chain joins TRBV11-2 and TRBJ2-7; 7 nucleotides agree with TRBD1. The V segment lost 5 bases and the J segment 4 bases; nucleotides outside the gene matches: 2. The CDR3 is made up of 12 amino acids. CDR1 and CDR2 (germline): SGHAT, FQNNGV. Written as DNA, the CDR3 is TGTGCCAGCAGCCCGGACAGGTACGAGCAGTACTTC. Protein: CASSPDRYEQYF.

The rearrangement joins TRBV7-3 to TRBJ2-2, with 8 bases aligning to TRBD1. The V and J ends lost 5 bases and 1 base, in that order; junction bases with no gene match: 6. The CDR3 runs 16 residues. Germline V gene lookup returns CDR1 SGHTA and CDR2 FQGTGA. The CDR3 reads CASSRQGAQNTGELFF. CDR3 nucleotides: TGTGCCAGCAGCCGGCAGGGGGCGCAGAACACCGGGGAGCTGTTTTTT.

This clone came up once. Other DNA sequences in the sample encode the same CDR3. CDR3 loop: CATSRDPDQPQHF. DNA for the CDR3: TGTGCCACCAGCAGAGATCCTGACCAGCCCCAGCATTTT. The J gene is TRBJ1-5, the V gene TRBV15; the D is unclear. From germline, CDR1 is LNHNV and CDR2 YYDKDF (reference sequence). V shed 0 bases and J shed 7 bases, with 7 bases lying between them. This CDR3 has 13 residues.

The rearrangement links TRBV29-1 to TRBJ2-7; 8 bases fit TRBD1. CDR3 length: 14 amino acids. With 5 bases clipped from V and 1 base from J, the junction kept 7 bases outside the gene matches. Germline CDR1 is SQVTM and CDR2 is ANQGSEA. The CDR3 protein is CSVLKDRDSYEQYF. DNA for the CDR3: TGCAGCGTTTTAAAGGACAGGGATTCCTACGAGCAGTACTTC.

This clone was picked up one time. The chain links TRBV30 to TRBJ1-4, with 7 bases aligning to TRBD1. The CDR3 totals 15 residues. Trimming took 1 base from V and 7 from J; bases not matched to a gene: 9. Looked up from germline, CDR1 is GTSNPN and CDR2 is SVGIG (reference sequence). The CDR3 reads CAWSELATGLEKLFF. The CDR3 bases are TGTGCCTGGAGTGAACTCGCGACAGGGCTTGAAAAACTGTTTTTT.

The rearrangement joins TRBV27 to TRBJ2-4; the match to TRBD1 covers 7 bases. The CDR3 sequence is 14 residues long. Germline-derived CDR1 and CDR2 are MNHEY and SMNVEV (reference sequence). J gave up 9 bases and V 4 bases, and 9 bases lay outside the gene matches. For the CDR3, the DNA is TGTGCCAGCAGTTCCCAGGGGGTGATGGGCATTCAGTACTTC. It translates to CASSSQGVMGIQYF.

As DNA, the CDR3 is TGTGCCAGTAGTACCCGGACGGGTACTAGGTACAATGAGCAGTTCTTC. It translates to CASSTRTGTRYNEQFF. The J gene is TRBJ2-1, the V gene TRBV19; D might be TRBD2 (5 bases). CDR3 length: 16 amino acids. CDR1 is LNHDA, CDR2 SQIVND, per germline (reference sequence). The V end was cut by 4 bases, the J end by 4 bases, with 17 bases between.

For this clone: This probably arose from a read error, given a far larger clone one base away. The same CDR3 arises from other DNA sequences in this sample as well. The CDR3 sequence: CASSLEGAGGYTF. CDR3 in DNA: TGTGCCAGCAGCTTAGAGGGAGCGGGAGGCTACACCTTC. The V and J genes are TRBV7-9 and TRBJ1-2; D is undetermined. Germline CDR1 reads SEHNR; CDR2 reads FQNEAQ (reference sequence). The CDR3 runs to 13 residues. The V end lost 1 base, the J end lost 8 bases, and 11 bases lay between the germline ends.

Only a few counts were recorded for this clone. The CDR3: CASRGTSGRSLDTQYF. In nucleotides, the CDR3 is TGTGCCAGCAGGGGGACTAGCGGGAGATCGCTAGATACGCAGTATTTT. The rearrangement links TRBV2 to TRBJ2-3; 14 positions match TRBD2. CDR3 length equals 16 residues. With V trimmed by 6 bases and J by 5 bases, 7 bases remained unmatched. The germline V gene has CDR1 SNHLY and CDR2 FYNNEI.

The chain is built from TRBV7-9 and TRBJ2-7; the D gene could be TRBD1 or TRBD2 (6 bases each). Germline CDR1 is SEHNR and CDR2 is FQNEAQ (reference sequence). There are 13 residues in the CDR3. V dropped 1 base and J dropped 7 bases, with 11 bases sitting between them. CDR3 nucleotides: TGTGCCAGCAGCTTAGTCAGGGGAGGAGAGCAGTACTTC. Protein product: CASSLVRGGEQYF.

This clone came up a few times. The chain combines TRBV28 with TRBJ2-3, with 9 positions matching TRBD1. In germline, CDR1 is MDHEN, CDR2 SYDVKM. With 7 bases clipped from V and 5 bases from J, the junction kept 10 bases outside the gene matches. This CDR3 spans 15 amino acids. The CDR3 coding sequence is TGTGCCAGCACCCTACAGGGGGCTATCGGAGATACGCAGTATTTT. It is translated as CASTLQGAIGDTQYF. The full variable domain, with the rest looked up from reference TRBV28 and TRBJ2-3, is DVKVTQSSRYLVKRTGEKVFLECVQDMDHENMFWYRQDPGLGLRLIYFSYDVKMKEKGDIPEGYSVSREKKERFSLILESASTNQTSMYLCASTLQGAIGDTQYFGPGTRLTVL.

This clone was observed a few times. The chain joins TRBV28 to TRBJ2-2, with D unresolved. The CDR3 spans 13 residues. Germline V gene data show CDR1 as MDHEN and CDR2 as SYDVKM. With 7 bases removed from V and 2 bases from J, the gap between germline ends came to 8 bases. In nucleotides, the CDR3 is TGTGCCAGCAAAGAACACAACACCGGGGAGCTGTTTTTT. This gives the protein CASKEHNTGELFF.

This clone came up many times. The chain is built from TRBV4-3 and TRBJ2-3; the match to TRBD2 covers 8 bases. Germline CDR1 is LGHNA and CDR2 is YSLEER. V was pared by 4 bases and J by 5 bases, with 11 bases of the junction left unmatched. CDR3 length: 16 residues. The chain's CDR3 is CASSRVSGMGGDTQYF. The CDR3 coding sequence is TGCGCCAGCAGCCGAGTTAGCGGGATGGGGGGAGATACGCAGTATTTT.

This clone appeared many times. The chain uses TRBV2 and TRBJ2-1; 11 bases map to TRBD2. J gave up 3 bases and V 7 bases, and 5 bases lay outside the gene matches. This CDR3 is built from 15 residues. Germline V gives CDR1 SNHLY, CDR2 FYNNEI. Written as DNA, the CDR3 is TGTGCCAGCACCAACCTAGCGGGAGGCTACAATGAGCAGTTCTTC. This encodes CASTNLAGGYNEQFF. Variable domain in full (rest from reference TRBV2 and TRBJ2-1): EPEVTQTPSHQVTQMGQEVILRCVPISNHLYFYWYRQILGQKVEFLVSFYNNEISEKSEIFDDQFSVERPDGSNFTLKIRSTKLEDSAMYFCASTNLAGGYNEQFFGPGTRLTVL.